Shown below are 13 T cell receptor beta chains from a single sample sequenced in a study of T cell responses to AZD1222 COVID-19 vaccine. Sequenced by immunoSEQ multiplex PCR; TCRdb stores in-frame clones only, minus some. The sample shows under 85,000 clones, roughly 90% of them seen only once. This sample comprised peripheral blood, obtained on day 0 of AZD1222 vaccination. The source of these receptors is an adult in good health.

The chain recombines TRBV7-3 with TRBJ2-1; D possibly corresponds to TRBD2 (6 bases). The germline V and J ends were trimmed by 2 bases and 6 bases, with 14 bases remaining between them. This CDR3 contains 15 residues. CDR1 is SGHTA, CDR2 FQGTGA, per germline. In DNA form, the CDR3 reads TGTGCCAGCAGCTTAGGGCCCCTGGGGGGCAATGAGCAGTTCTTC. Protein product: CASSLGPLGGNEQFF.

As concerns this clone: The junction does not match germline at one end; this may be a read error. V is TRBV11-2 and J is TRBJ2-7, with a tentative D call TRBD2 (6 bases). The CDR3 spans 15 residues. Per germline, CDR1 SGHAT and CDR2 FQNNGV. The CDR3 region is CASSLPGSASNEQYF. CDR3 bases: TGTGCCAGCAGCTTACCCGGGAGCGCCTCCAACGAGCAGTACTTC.

V usage is TRBV19 and J usage is TRBJ2-3, with D perhaps given as TRBD1 or TRBD2 (6 bases each). The CDR3 is 16 amino acids. The germline V gene encodes CDR1 LNHDA and CDR2 SQIVND (reference sequence). The ends were cut back, 4 bases at V and 5 bases at J, with 19 bases in the middle. This CDR3 is CASSNQGGGAGDTQYF. The CDR3 DNA follows: TGTGCCAGTAGTAATCAAGGGGGAGGTGCGGGAGATACGCAGTATTTT.

This chain uses TRBV19 with TRBJ1-1; D gene ambiguous. Trimming left V 4 bases short and J 3 bases short, with 3 bases between. This CDR3 region has 11 residues. CDR1 and CDR2 (germline): LNHDA, SQIVND (reference sequence). CDR3 sequence (DNA): TGTGCCAGTAGTAGGTACACTGAAGCTTTCTTT. Its translation: CASSRYTEAFF.

This clone has a handful of counts. The chain combines TRBV7-8 with TRBJ2-3, with 11 nucleotides matching TRBD2. Germline V CDR1 and CDR2: SGHVS, FQNEAQ. This CDR3 contains 15 residues. J lost 5 bases, V lost 2 bases, and 3 bases had no gene match. CDR3 sequence: CASSLLGTSGDTQYF. The CDR3, as DNA: TGTGCCAGCAGCTTACTCGGGACTAGCGGAGATACGCAGTATTTT. The full variable domain, with the rest looked up from reference TRBV7-8 and TRBJ2-3, is GAGVSQSPRYKVAKRGQDVALRCDPISGHVSLFWYQQALGQGPEFLTYFQNEAQLDKSGLPSDRFFAERPEGSVSTLKIQRTQQEDSAVYLCASSLLGTSGDTQYFGPGTRLTVL.

J is TRBJ2-3 and V is TRBV4-2, with 10 bases aligning to TRBD2. The CDR3 length is 18 residues. J gave up 5 bases and V 4 bases, and 15 bases lay outside the gene matches. CDR1 and CDR2 from the germline V gene are LGHNA and YNFKEQ. CDR3 DNA sequence: TGTGCCAGCAGCCCGCTCACTGGGCTAGCGGGAGTTGGAGATACGCAGTATTTT. Its translation is CASSPLTGLAGVGDTQYF.

This chain joins TRBV6-1 and TRBJ1-3, with D possibly TRBD1 on 5 matching bases. The length of the CDR3 is 16 residues. The germline V and J ends were trimmed by 0 bases and 7 bases, with 16 bases remaining between them. The V gene's germline CDR1 is MNHNS and CDR2 SASEGT. CDR3 protein: CASSEAPAGAENTIYF. The CDR3 region has the DNA TGTGCCAGCAGTGAAGCGCCGGCCGGGGCGGAGAACACCATATATTTT.

The chain links TRBV2 to TRBJ1-4; D gene unclear. The CDR3 totals 13 residues. V lost 8 bases and J 5 bases, leaving 12 bases between the germline ends. The germline gives CDR1 SNHLY, CDR2 FYNNEI. The CDR3 DNA is TGTGCCAGCGGGGTAGACTACAATGAAAAACTGTTTTTT. As protein: CASGVDYNEKLFF.

This clone was counted between two and nine times. This chain links TRBV4-1 with TRBJ1-1; TRBD1 might be the D (6 bases). Trimming shortened V by 1 base and J by 1 base, and 10 bases separated the two germline ends. Germline V gene lookup returns CDR1 MGHRA and CDR2 YSYEKL. CDR3 size: 15 residues. CDR3 protein: CASSQAGGRNTEAFF. As DNA, the CDR3 is TGCGCCAGCAGCCAAGCGGGGGGCAGGAACACTGAAGCTTTCTTT.

This sequence joins TRBV5-1 and TRBJ2-1, with 13 bases fitting TRBD2. The CDR3 totals 14 residues. V was pared by 6 bases and J by 10 bases, with 7 bases of the junction left unmatched. Germline V lookup: CDR1 SGHRS, CDR2 YFSETQ. In DNA form, the CDR3 reads TGCGCCAGCAAAATTGGGACTAGCGGGATAGAGCAGTTCTTC. It is translated as CASKIGTSGIEQFF.

This clone was counted only a few times. This rearrangement joins TRBV29-1 to TRBJ1-3, with a tentative D call TRBD1 (5 bases). V lost 2 bases, J lost 3 bases, and 11 bases lay in between. Germline-derived CDR1 and CDR2 are SQVTM and ANQGSEA. The CDR3 length is 14 residues. The DNA of the CDR3 is TGCAGCGTTGAATTGGGCAGGGATGGAAACACCATATATTTT. Translating gives CSVELGRDGNTIYF.

V is TRBV19 and J is TRBJ1-4; 9 bases agree with TRBD1. The V and J ends lost 3 bases and 8 bases, in that order; junction bases with no gene match: 4. CDR3 length equals 14 residues. Germline CDR1 reads LNHDA; CDR2 reads SQIVND (reference sequence). In DNA form, the CDR3 reads TGTGCCAGTAGTATGGGACAGGGAGGAGAAAAACTGTTTTTT. Protein product: CASSMGQGGEKLFF.

The rearrangement joins TRBV7-2 to TRBJ1-2; 8 bases match TRBD1. V dropped 4 bases and J dropped 8; count of bases not matched to a gene: 9. Germline CDR1 reads SGHTA; CDR2 reads FQGNSA. This CDR3 contains 14 residues. In DNA form, the CDR3 reads TGTGCCAGCAGCTACGACAGGGGATCTGTCGGCTACACCTTC. This gives the protein CASSYDRGSVGYTF.